These 16 T cell receptor beta chains originate from one sample sequenced in a study of blood T cell repertoires in COVID-19. Sequencing used immunoSEQ multiplex PCR; TCRdb keeps in-frame clones, though not all of them. This sample carries roughly 70,000 clones, just under 90% of them seen once, and the ten largest clones take around 6.7%. The sequenced material came from peripheral blood. Source of these receptors: a woman aged 80 or over with active COVID-19.

This sequence joins TRBV28 and TRBJ2-2; TRBD2 matches at 10 bases. CDR1 is MDHEN, CDR2 SYDVKM, per germline. The CDR3 is 17 amino acids. V trimming: 7 bases; J trimming: 2 bases; junction bases outside the gene matches: 10. CDR3 loop: CASTRRAGGPNTGELFF. CDR3 sequence (DNA): TGTGCCAGCACCCGGAGAGCGGGAGGGCCCAACACCGGGGAGCTGTTTTTT.

The J gene is TRBJ1-2, the V gene TRBV10-2; 8 nucleotides agree with TRBD1. Germline CDR1 reads WSHSY; CDR2 reads SAAADI. V trimming: 4 bases; J trimming: 8 bases; junction bases outside the gene matches: 9. This CDR3 contains 14 residues. CDR3 in amino acids: CASSGGQGVLGYTF. The CDR3 nucleotides are TGCGCCAGCAGTGGCGGACAGGGTGTATTAGGCTACACCTTC.

The chain is built from TRBV4-3 and TRBJ2-5; 15 nucleotides agree with TRBD2. Losses at the gene ends were 0 bases for V and 5 bases for J; bases not matched to a gene: 7. Germline CDR1 and CDR2: LGHNA and YSLEER. CDR3 length: 18 amino acids. The CDR3 nucleotides are TGCGCCAGCAGCCAAGATAGAGGGACTAGCGGGAGGACGGAGACCCAGTACTTC. It codes for CASSQDRGTSGRTETQYF.

The chain uses TRBV15 and TRBJ2-7; 7 nucleotides agree with TRBD2. J gave up 2 bases and V 6 bases, and 4 bases lay outside the gene matches. Germline V gene data show CDR1 as LNHNV and CDR2 as YYDKDF (reference sequence). The CDR3 extends over 13 amino acids. CDR3 region: CATSGDYTYEQYF. The CDR3 DNA is TGTGCCACCAGTGGGGACTATACCTACGAGCAGTACTTC.

The V and J genes are TRBV4-2 and TRBJ2-7, with 7 bases aligning to TRBD2. After removal of 0 bases from V and 0 bases from J, the junction contained 8 bases not matched to a gene. In germline, CDR1 is LGHNA, CDR2 YNFKEQ. This CDR3 has 17 residues. The CDR3: CASSQDWRAGSSYEQYF. The CDR3 bases are TGTGCCAGCAGCCAAGACTGGAGAGCGGGGAGCTCCTACGAGCAGTACTTC.

V gene TRBV27 combines with J gene TRBJ1-1; D call uncertain. Germline V lookup: CDR1 MNHEY, CDR2 SMNVEV (reference sequence). This CDR3 comprises 13 residues. V lost 5 bases and J 0 bases, leaving 7 bases between the germline ends. The CDR3 nucleotides are TGTGCCAGCAGTCCTACTATGAACACTGAAGCTTTCTTT. Its translation is CASSPTMNTEAFF.

CDR3 region: CASSYPDRGSASYEQFF. The CDR3, as DNA: TGTGCCAGCAGTTACCCGGACAGGGGATCGGCATCCTATGAGCAGTTCTTC. The chain combines TRBV6-2 or TRBV6-3 with TRBJ2-1, with 9 nucleotides matching TRBD1. Germline V CDR1 and CDR2: MNHEY, SVGEGT. V was pared by 2 bases and J by 8 bases, with 13 bases of the junction left unmatched. This CDR3 is built from 17 residues.

This sequence joins TRBV5-1 and TRBJ1-1, with 9 nucleotides matching TRBD1. Per germline, CDR1 SGHRS and CDR2 YFSETQ. With 4 bases clipped from V and 3 bases from J, the junction kept 10 bases outside the gene matches. The CDR3 runs 16 residues. The CDR3 is CASSPPLGDRDTEAFF. CDR3 bases: TGCGCCAGCAGCCCACCCCTGGGGGACAGGGACACTGAAGCTTTCTTT.

The chain recombines TRBV29-1 with TRBJ2-1; TRBD2 is a possible D gene (5 bases). Germline loops: CDR1 SQVTM, CDR2 ANQGSEA. V was cut by 1 base and J by 9 bases, with 16 bases left in between. The CDR3 extends over 14 amino acids. CDR3: CSVEAGMGRGEQFF. The DNA for the CDR3 is TGCAGCGTTGAAGCAGGTATGGGGAGAGGTGAGCAGTTCTTC.

J is TRBJ2-2 and V is TRBV19, with 8 bases lining up with TRBD1. The CDR3 spans 15 residues. V gave up 7 bases and J gave up 5 bases; unmatched junction bases: 9. CDR1 and CDR2 (germline): LNHDA, SQIVND (reference sequence). CDR3 loop: CASILSGGRTGELFF. In DNA form, the CDR3 reads TGTGCCAGTATCCTTTCAGGGGGCCGGACCGGGGAGCTGTTTTTT.

This chain uses TRBV10-1 with TRBJ1-2; 7 nucleotides line up with TRBD1. The germline V gene has CDR1 WNHNN and CDR2 SYGVQD (reference sequence). V was clipped by 9 bases and J by 1 base; unmatched bases: 8. This CDR3 has 14 residues. The CDR3 nucleotides read TGCGCCAGTTACCCCCGGGACAGTAACTATGGCTACACCTTC. Its protein is CASYPRDSNYGYTF.

The sample holds one count of this clone. The V gene is TRBV19, the J gene TRBJ1-2; possibly TRBD1 for D (5 bases). Germline CDR1 is LNHDA and CDR2 is SQIVND (reference sequence). V gave up 10 bases and J gave up 7 bases, with 22 bases separating them. The CDR3 has 14 residues. The CDR3 bases are TGTGCCACAACGGGGGGGAAGTCGAGTCGTGGCTACACCTTC. Translated, it gives CATTGGKSSRGYTF.

V is TRBV7-2 and J is TRBJ2-3; D may be TRBD1 (5 bases). Germline CDR1 SGHTA, CDR2 FQGNSA. V shed 4 bases and J shed 0 bases, with 11 bases lying between them. This CDR3 is built from 15 residues. CDR3 coding DNA: TGTGCCAGCAGCTCAGTGACAGCTAGCACAGATACGCAGTATTTT. Encoded protein: CASSSVTASTDTQYF.

The chain uses TRBV14 and TRBJ2-3; D is uncertain. CDR1 is SGHDN and CDR2 is FVKESK in the germline V gene. The V end was cut by 0 bases, the J end by 6 bases, with 13 bases between. This CDR3 has 15 amino acids. For the CDR3, the DNA is TGTGCCAGCAGCCAAGACAGGTGGAAGGCGGATACGCAGTATTTT. The encoded protein is CASSQDRWKADTQYF. The whole variable domain, filled in from reference TRBV14 and TRBJ2-3, reads EAGVTQFPSHSVIEKGQTVTLRCDPISGHDNLYWYRRVMGKEIKFLLHFVKESKQDESGMPNNRFLAERTGGTYSTLKVQPAELEDSGVYFCASSQDRWKADTQYFGPGTRLTVL.

The V gene is TRBV7-7, the J gene TRBJ2-5; D is perhaps TRBD1 (5 bases). The germline V and J ends were trimmed by 4 bases and 4 bases, with 10 bases remaining between them. CDR1 is SSHAT, CDR2 FNYEAQ, per germline (reference sequence). This CDR3 contains 13 residues. This chain's CDR3 is CASSSDTRETQYF. CDR3 coding DNA: TGTGCCAGCAGCTCGGACACGAGAGAGACCCAGTACTTC.

This sequence joins TRBV2 and TRBJ2-5, with TRBD1 matching 9 bases. The CDR3 is 16 residues long. CDR1 and CDR2 from the germline V gene are SNHLY and FYNNEI. J gave up 5 bases and V 6 bases, and 13 bases lay outside the gene matches. CDR3 in amino acids: CASSVPGGQGTETQYF. As DNA, the CDR3 is TGTGCCAGCAGCGTACCCGGGGGACAGGGAACCGAGACCCAGTACTTC.